Each of the 26 T cell receptor beta chains below was sequenced from the same sample in a study of cytomegalovirus exposure and HLA in healthy donors. PCR involved 60 Vbeta and 13 Jbeta primers. Profiling relied on immunoSEQ multiplex PCR, and the TCRdb table lists in-frame clones only, not all of them. Of about 160,000 clones detected, nearly 80% appear once; the ten largest clones hold 0.98%. Sequenced material: PBMCs. All receptors derive from a woman between 45 and 60 years old in good health and CMV-seropositive.

This chain connects TRBV2 to TRBJ1-2; no reliable D call. Germline CDR1 and CDR2: SNHLY and FYNNEI. The CDR3 runs 11 residues. Trimming cost V 7 bases and J 1 base, with 4 bases left between them. The DNA for the CDR3 is TGTGCCAGCACCCTTAACTATGGCTACACCTTC. Its protein product is CASTLNYGYTF.

This sequence joins TRBV7-3 and TRBJ2-5; D is possibly TRBD1 (6 bases). The CDR3 runs to 15 residues. Trimming left V 5 bases short and J 1 base short, with 14 bases between. Germline V lookup: CDR1 SGHTA, CDR2 FQGTGA. This CDR3 reads CASSRLPTGQETQYF. Here the CDR3 DNA reads TGTGCCAGCAGCCGACTCCCGACAGGCCAAGAGACCCAGTACTTC. Full variable domain (rest looked up from reference TRBV7-3 and TRBJ2-5): GAGVSQTPSNKVTEKGKYVELRCDPISGHTALYWYRQSLGQGPEFLIYFQGTGAADDSGLPNDRFFAVRPEGSVSTLKIQRTERGDSAVYLCASSRLPTGQETQYFGPGTRLLVL.

In regard to this clone: Its ends do not fully match the called genes, so a read error is possible. V usage is TRBV7-9 and J usage is TRBJ1-4; a weak D match, TRBD1 (5 bases). Germline V gene data show CDR1 as SEHNR and CDR2 as FQNEAQ (reference sequence). CDR3 length: 17 residues. CDR3 sequence (DNA): TGTTCCAGCAGCCGCATCCTCCGGACAACAACTAATGAAAAACTGTTTTTT. Its translation is CSSSRILRTTTNEKLFF.

The V and J genes are TRBV27 and TRBJ2-5; 7 nucleotides agree with TRBD1. The last part of the DNA fits TRBJ2-7 better; the J call may be wrong. Per the germline V gene, CDR1 is MNHEY and CDR2 is SMNVEV (reference sequence). CDR3 size: 14 residues. The CDR3 DNA is TGTGCCAGCAGTTGGGACAGTGAATCCTACGAGCAGTACTTC. Translated, it gives CASSWDSESYEQYF.

The CDR3 coding sequence is TGTGCCAGCAGCTTCCGACTGACTGGAAACACCATATATTTT. Translation gives CASSFRLTGNTIYF. The chain employs TRBV5-6 and TRBJ1-3, with D unresolved. The CDR3 length is 14 residues. Germline V gene lookup returns CDR1 SGHDT and CDR2 YYEEEE. V was shortened by 2 bases and J by 2 bases, with 8 bases between the two germline ends.

The V gene is TRBV21-1, the J gene TRBJ1-1. TRBV21-1 counts as a pseudogene. The CDR3 runs to 13 residues. DNA for the CDR3: TGTGCCAGCAGCAAAAAGGCGGGGACTGAAGCTTTCTTT. Translated, it gives CASSKKAGTEAFF.

The gene calls are TRBV5-4 and TRBJ1-4, with 8 bases that match TRBD1. The trim removed 6 bases at V and 8 bases at J, leaving 9 bases unmatched. The CDR3 covers 14 residues. Germline CDR1 reads SGHNT; CDR2 reads YYREEE (reference sequence). Here the CDR3 reads CASNPGQVYEKLFF. In DNA, the CDR3 is TGTGCCAGCAACCCGGGACAGGTATACGAAAAACTGTTTTTT. Based on the CDR3 plus reference TRBV5-4 and TRBJ1-4, the full variable domain is ETGVTQSPTHLIKTRGQQVTLRCSSQSGHNTVSWYQQALGQGPQFIFQYYREEENGRGNFPPRFSGLQFPNYSSELNVNALELDDSALYLCASNPGQVYEKLFFGSGTQLSVL.

This chain joins TRBV10-3 and TRBJ2-2, with D possibly matching TRBD2 (5 bases). CDR1 is ENHRY, CDR2 SYGVKD, per germline. This CDR3 contains 18 residues. V lost 0 bases and J lost 6, with 20 bases in between. CDR3 sequence reads: CAISESIGRVVFAGELFF. CDR3 coding DNA: TGTGCCATCAGTGAGTCTATAGGGAGAGTGGTTTTCGCCGGGGAGCTGTTTTTT.

V gene TRBV6-1 combines with J gene TRBJ1-4, with D unresolved. V was shortened by 10 bases and J by 0 bases, with 12 bases between the two germline ends. Per the germline V gene, CDR1 is MNHNS and CDR2 is SASEGT. The CDR3 is 14 residues long. The CDR3: CATRAGTTNEKLFF. The DNA for the CDR3 is TGTGCCACCCGGGCGGGAACAACTAATGAAAAACTGTTTTTT.

The chain carries TRBV7-8 and TRBJ1-2; tentative D call: TRBD1 (6 bases). The CDR3 covers 14 residues. CDR1 is SGHVS, CDR2 FQNEAQ, per germline. V was cut by 0 bases and J by 7 bases, with 12 bases left in between. DNA of the CDR3: TGTGCCAGCAGCTTAGCCCCTGGGGGCGGTGGCTACACCTTC. It is translated as CASSLAPGGGGYTF.

In DNA, the CDR3 is TGTGCCAGCAGCCCCGGGGGAGAAGCTTTCTTT. It codes for CASSPGGEAFF. The chain carries TRBV28 and TRBJ1-1; tentatively, D is TRBD1 (5 bases). The V and J ends lost 6 bases and 8 bases respectively, with 10 bases between them. The CDR3 has 11 amino acids. Germline V gene sequence: CDR1 MDHEN, CDR2 SYDVKM.

The chain carries TRBV29-1 and TRBJ1-2; D might be TRBD1 (5 bases). V was clipped by 3 bases and J by 6 bases, with 11 bases between them. CDR3 length: 12 residues. Germline values: CDR1 SQVTM, CDR2 ANQGSEA. The CDR3 sequence: CSVDETEDGYTF. The CDR3 DNA sequence: TGCAGCGTTGACGAGACAGAAGATGGCTACACCTTC.

The chain is built from TRBV4-1 and TRBJ2-7; 7 bases are shared with TRBD1. The germline V gene encodes CDR1 MGHRA and CDR2 YSYEKL. The V gene end was trimmed by 4 bases and the J gene end by 1 base; junction bases not matched to a gene: 4. This CDR3 has 14 amino acids. CDR3 loop: CASSLATGSYEQYF. For the CDR3, the DNA is TGCGCCAGCAGCCTAGCGACAGGGTCCTACGAGCAGTACTTC.

V is TRBV6-6 and J is TRBJ1-1; weak D call: TRBD1 (5 bases). V lost 8 bases and J 5 bases, leaving 21 bases between the germline ends. Germline CDR1 reads MNHNY; CDR2 reads SVGAGI (reference sequence). CDR3 length: 15 residues. The CDR3 loop is CASASFGGGETEAFF. The CDR3 nucleotides are TGTGCCAGCGCCTCCTTCGGCGGGGGGGAAACTGAAGCTTTCTTT.

The J gene is TRBJ2-7, the V gene TRBV4-1; no firm D call. Trimming took off 0 bases at V and 5 bases at J, with 17 bases between the two ends. The CDR3 has 16 residues. Germline V gene sequence: CDR1 MGHRA, CDR2 YSYEKL. The CDR3 DNA sequence: TGCGCCAGCAGCCAAGACCACATATCGCTGATCGACGAGCAGTACTTC. This codes for CASSQDHISLIDEQYF.

V gene TRBV27 combines with J gene TRBJ1-5, with TRBD1 matching over 8 bases. V gave up 2 bases and J gave up 9 bases; unmatched junction bases: 9. Germline CDR1 and CDR2: MNHEY and SMNVEV (reference sequence). The CDR3 loop spans 15 amino acids. The CDR3 region is CASSLRGQGRGPQHF. CDR3 DNA: TGTGCCAGCAGTTTACGCGGACAGGGTCGTGGGCCCCAGCATTTT.

The chain employs TRBV6-5 and TRBJ2-1; 8 bases line up with TRBD2. Germline assignment: CDR1 MNHEY and CDR2 SVGAGI. V trimming: 5 bases; J trimming: 8 bases; junction bases outside the gene matches: 8. The CDR3 extends over 14 amino acids. The DNA of the CDR3 is TGTGCCAGCAGTCCCATCGGGGGGGGATATGAGCAGTTCTTC. Encoded protein: CASSPIGGGYEQFF.

The rearrangement links TRBV2 to TRBJ1-1; D might be TRBD1 (5 bases). The V gene's germline CDR1 is SNHLY and CDR2 FYNNEI. The CDR3 totals 14 residues. Trimming cost V 3 bases and J 5 bases, with 13 bases left between them. DNA of the CDR3: TGTGCCAGCAGTGATGGCGGGGGGTATACTGAAGCTTTCTTT. This gives the protein CASSDGGGYTEAFF.

The chain links TRBV5-1 to TRBJ2-7, with 7 bases identical to TRBD1. J lost 3 bases, V lost 3 bases, and 9 bases had no gene match. This CDR3 spans 15 amino acids. Germline CDR1 SGHRS, CDR2 YFSETQ. This CDR3 is CASSSVGQANYEQYF. CDR3 sequence (DNA): TGCGCCAGCAGCTCCGTCGGACAGGCTAACTACGAGCAGTACTTC.

Only a few counts were recorded for this clone. The gene calls are TRBV18 and TRBJ1-6, with TRBD1 identical over 10 bases. This CDR3 is built from 14 residues. J gave up 10 bases and V 2 bases, and 2 bases lay outside the gene matches. Looked up from germline, CDR1 is KGHSH and CDR2 is LQKENI. The CDR3 protein is CASSPEGQGSPLHF. The CDR3 DNA follows: TGTGCCAGCTCACCAGAGGGACAGGGGTCACCCCTCCACTTT.

This clone showed up just a few times. This chain connects TRBV7-8 to TRBJ1-2, with D unresolved. The germline V gene encodes CDR1 SGHVS and CDR2 FQNEAQ. This CDR3 is built from 12 residues. The V end was cut by 2 bases, the J end by 5 bases, with 6 bases between. CDR3 coding DNA: TGTGCCAGCAGCTTATCGGGGTATGGCTACACCTTC. Translating gives CASSLSGYGYTF.

The chain is built from TRBV15 and TRBJ2-7; 7 bases map to TRBD1. Germline values: CDR1 LNHNV, CDR2 YYDKDF (reference sequence). The CDR3 runs 21 residues. V trimming: 1 base; J trimming: 3 bases; junction bases outside the gene matches: 24. The CDR3 nucleotides are TGTGCCACCAGCAGAGGACTGACAGGGTCAGCCGGAACATCCAAGCGCTACGAGCAGTACTTC. Translation: CATSRGLTGSAGTSKRYEQYF.

The chain has TRBV6-5 and TRBJ1-1, with D unresolved. From germline, CDR1 is MNHEY and CDR2 SVGAGI. With 5 bases removed from V and 3 bases from J, the gap between germline ends came to 10 bases. The CDR3 runs to 13 residues. As DNA, the CDR3 is TGTGCCAGCAGTCCCACACATTACACTGAAGCTTTCTTT. The encoded protein is CASSPTHYTEAFF.

The chain links TRBV6-5 to TRBJ1-2, with 8 nucleotides matching TRBD1. V lost 6 bases to trimming and J lost 8 bases; unmatched junction nucleotides: 5. The CDR3 consists of 12 residues. CDR1 and CDR2 from the germline V gene are MNHEY and SVGAGI. The CDR3: CASRRGTGGYTF. CDR3 sequence (DNA): TGTGCCAGCAGGAGAGGGACAGGAGGCTACACCTTC.

The V and J genes are TRBV7-2 and TRBJ2-7; TRBD2 agrees at 7 bases. CDR1 is SGHTA, CDR2 FQGNSA, per germline. The CDR3 covers 13 residues. V shed 4 bases, J shed 6 bases, and the junction held 6 bases outside the gene matches. CDR3 sequence: CASSSQWGGEQYF. The CDR3 DNA follows: TGTGCCAGCAGCTCCCAGTGGGGGGGCGAGCAGTACTTC.

The genes are TRBV4-3 and TRBJ2-7, with 7 bases identical to TRBD1. V lost 4 bases and J lost 0; bases outside the gene matches: 12. The CDR3 totals 17 residues. The germline gives CDR1 LGHNA, CDR2 YSLEER. Here the CDR3 reads CASSLNSFRDSSYEQYF. CDR3 sequence (DNA): TGCGCCAGCAGCCTCAATTCCTTCCGGGACAGCTCCTACGAGCAGTACTTC.